Each of the 27 T cell receptor beta chains below was sequenced from the same sample in a study of blood T cell repertoires in COVID-19. TCRdb's table, derived via immunoSEQ multiplex PCR, lists solely in-frame clones and lacks some. The sample gives about 190,000 clones, approximately 90% of which show up once; approximately 2.1% is in the top ten. The sample comprised peripheral blood. Receptors originate from a man in his 70s with active or convalescent COVID-19.

V and J are TRBV2 and TRBJ1-6, with D possibly TRBD1 on 5 matching bases. Germline V gives CDR1 SNHLY, CDR2 FYNNEI. Trimming shortened V by 4 bases and J by 8 bases, and 15 bases separated the two germline ends. The CDR3 contains 15 residues. The CDR3 sequence: CASSGGETDYSPLHF. CDR3 DNA sequence: TGTGCCAGCAGTGGGGGGGAGACGGATTATTCACCCCTCCACTTT.

This chain connects TRBV28 to TRBJ2-7, with TRBD2 as a possible D gene (6 bases). Germline CDR1 MDHEN, CDR2 SYDVKM. This CDR3 has 15 amino acids. The ends were cut back, 3 bases at V and 0 bases at J, with 12 bases in the middle. The CDR3 reads CASSLEGFSSYEQYF. The CDR3 nucleotides are TGTGCCAGCAGTTTGGAGGGCTTCAGCTCCTACGAGCAGTACTTC.

This chain joins TRBV5-1 and TRBJ2-1, with TRBD1 matching over 9 bases. After removal of 5 bases from V and 7 bases from J, the junction contained 4 bases not matched to a gene. There are 13 residues in the CDR3. Germline lookup yields CDR1 SGHRS and CDR2 YFSETQ. CDR3 loop: CASSWTGVNEQFF. As DNA, the CDR3 is TGCGCCAGCAGTTGGACAGGGGTGAATGAGCAGTTCTTC.

This clone showed up just a few times. The chain joins TRBV5-1 to TRBJ1-5, with 7 positions matching TRBD1. The CDR3 is made up of 15 amino acids. Germline-derived CDR1 and CDR2 are SGHRS and YFSETQ. The V and J ends lost 4 bases and 5 bases, in that order; junction bases with no gene match: 9. The DNA for the CDR3 is TGCGCCAGCAGCCCTACCTCCGACAGGGATCAGCCCCAGCATTTT. It codes for CASSPTSDRDQPQHF.

The chain recombines TRBV5-1 with TRBJ1-6, with D possibly being TRBD1 (6 bases). The CDR3 extends over 16 amino acids. The ends were cut back, 0 bases at V and 7 bases at J, with 14 bases in the middle. Per the germline V gene, CDR1 is SGHRS and CDR2 is YFSETQ. The CDR3 loop reads CASSLGGPAANSPLHF. The CDR3 DNA reads as TGCGCCAGCAGCTTGGGGGGGCCGGCAGCGAATTCACCCCTCCACTTT.

V is TRBV10-2 and J is TRBJ2-7, with a tentative D call TRBD1 (5 bases). V lost 8 bases and J lost 2, with 19 bases in between. This CDR3 is built from 15 residues. In germline, CDR1 is WSHSY, CDR2 SAAADI. CDR3 coding DNA: TGCGCCAGCCGCGTGGTAAGGAAGGGGACCTACGAGCAGTACTTC. Protein product: CASRVVRKGTYEQYF.

V gene TRBV11-2 combines with J gene TRBJ1-2; possible D gene TRBD1, 5 bases. The germline CDR1 and CDR2 sequences are SGHAT and FQNNGV. The V end was cut by 1 base, the J end by 7 bases, with 7 bases between. This CDR3 has 12 residues. This chain's CDR3 is CASSLGQSGYTF. In DNA form, the CDR3 reads TGTGCCAGCAGCTTAGGACAGTCTGGCTACACCTTC.

The chain employs TRBV19 and TRBJ2-1; TRBD2 agrees at 7 bases. This CDR3 has 14 residues. From germline, CDR1 is LNHDA and CDR2 SQIVND (reference sequence). V lost 2 bases to trimming and J lost 4 bases; unmatched junction nucleotides: 2. The CDR3 spells CASSIPGLYNEQFF. CDR3 DNA sequence: TGTGCCAGTAGTATACCGGGACTATACAATGAGCAGTTCTTC.

This clone was recorded a few times. The J gene is TRBJ2-3, the V gene TRBV3-1 (or the pseudogene TRBV3-2); possible D gene TRBD2, 5 bases. The CDR3 extends over 16 amino acids. From germline, CDR1 is LGHDT and CDR2 YNNKEL (reference sequence). V was clipped by 4 bases and J by 0 bases, with 14 bases between them. The CDR3: CASSRFLGGSTDTQYF. CDR3 nucleotides: TGTGCCAGCAGCCGATTTCTTGGAGGTAGCACAGATACGCAGTATTTT.

The chain uses TRBV10-2 and TRBJ2-1; D call uncertain. V lost 4 bases and J 6 bases, leaving 4 bases between the germline ends. Germline lookup yields CDR1 WSHSY and CDR2 SAAADI. This CDR3 comprises 11 residues. CDR3 DNA sequence: TGCGCCAGCAGTGCGGTCAATGAGCAGTTCTTC. Translating gives CASSAVNEQFF.

There are a few counts of this clone. The chain combines TRBV12-3 or TRBV12-4 with TRBJ1-3; D gene unclear. This CDR3 region has 12 residues. V dropped 5 bases and J dropped 4 bases, with 6 bases sitting between them. In nucleotides, the CDR3 is TGTGCCAGCAGTCCACAGGGAAACACCATATATTTT. It codes for CASSPQGNTIYF.

The rearrangement links TRBV7-8 to TRBJ2-1; 8 bases line up with TRBD1. Germline CDR1 is SGHVS and CDR2 is FQNEAQ. Unmatched junction bases numbered 7, after V lost 1 base and J lost 8 bases. The length of the CDR3 is 15 residues. The CDR3 DNA reads TGTGCCAGCAGCTTAGACAGGGGGGAAAGTGATGAGCAGTTCTTC. It encodes CASSLDRGESDEQFF.

Written as DNA, the CDR3 is TGTGCCACCCAACAGAAACCGGATAGCAATCAGCCCCAGCATTTT. Residues: CATQQKPDSNQPQHF. V is TRBV19 and J is TRBJ1-5; D is unclear. The V gene's germline CDR1 is LNHDA and CDR2 SQIVND (reference sequence). The CDR3 covers 15 residues. V was pared by 10 bases and J by 0 bases, with 16 bases between.

V is TRBV6-2 or TRBV6-3 and J is TRBJ2-7, with D perhaps matching TRBD2 (5 bases). The CDR3 has 13 amino acids. Looked up from germline, CDR1 is MNHEY and CDR2 is SVGEGT. V was clipped by 5 bases and J by 1 base, with 9 bases between them. The CDR3 reads CASSGLPSYEQYF. The CDR3 DNA is TGTGCCAGCAGTGGACTCCCTTCCTACGAGCAGTACTTC.

The chain employs TRBV19 and TRBJ2-1; TRBD1 matches 11 bases. Germline V gene lookup returns CDR1 LNHDA and CDR2 SQIVND (reference sequence). The length of the CDR3 is 15 residues. The J segment lost 5 bases and the V segment lost 6 bases, leaving 6 bases of the junction unmatched. This CDR3 is CASRGDRGKNNEQFF. As DNA, the CDR3 is TGTGCCAGTAGGGGGGACAGGGGGAAAAACAATGAGCAGTTCTTC.

This sequence joins TRBV12-2 and TRBJ2-1; the table's D call TRBD2 went unverified against the DNA. TRBV12-2 is an annotated pseudogene. This CDR3 spans 17 amino acids. CDR3 in amino acids: CASRLVALALIVNEQFF. The CDR3, as DNA: TGTGCAAGTCGCTTAGTGGCCCTAGCGTTAATCGTCAATGAGCAGTTCTTC.

This clone was recorded only once. The V call is TRBV6-5, the J call TRBJ2-5; 8 bases line up with TRBD1. The junction had 6 bases not matched to a gene; V was cut back by 6 bases and J by 6 bases. This CDR3 region has 13 residues. Germline V CDR1 and CDR2: MNHEY, SVGAGI. The CDR3 sequence: CASRTQGAQTQYF. In DNA, the CDR3 is TGTGCCAGCAGGACCCAGGGGGCTCAGACCCAGTACTTC.

The CDR3 spells CASRFTGRSNQPQHF. In nucleotides, the CDR3 is TGTGCCAGCAGATTCACAGGGCGAAGCAATCAGCCCCAGCATTTT. The gene calls are TRBV28 and TRBJ1-5; perhaps TRBD1 as D (6 bases). V was clipped by 6 bases and J by 1 base, with 13 bases between them. CDR1 is MDHEN and CDR2 is SYDVKM in the germline V gene. This CDR3 is 15 amino acids long.

V gene TRBV30 combines with J gene TRBJ2-7, with TRBD2 matching over 8 bases. The V gene end was trimmed by 8 bases and the J gene end by 0 bases; junction bases not matched to a gene: 15. The CDR3 has 16 residues. Germline lookup yields CDR1 GTSNPN and CDR2 SVGIG (reference sequence). DNA for the CDR3: TGTGCCCTCTCGGGAAAAAGCGGGAGTTTCTCCTACGAGCAGTACTTC. As protein: CALSGKSGSFSYEQYF.

The chain carries TRBV19 and TRBJ1-1; D remains unclear. Trimming took 6 bases from V and 1 from J, leaving 9 bases between them. This CDR3 is 13 amino acids long. Per germline, CDR1 LNHDA and CDR2 SQIVND (reference sequence). This chain's CDR3 is CASSLRQNTEAFF. CDR3 bases: TGTGCCAGTAGCTTGCGGCAGAACACTGAAGCTTTCTTT. Looking up the rest from reference TRBV19 and TRBJ1-1 gives the full variable domain: DGGITQSPKYLFRKEGQNVTLSCEQNLNHDAMYWYRQDPGQGLRLIYYSQIVNDFQKGDIAEGYSVSREKKESFPLTVTSAQKNPTAFYLCASSLRQNTEAFFGQGTRLTVV.

The chain combines TRBV5-1 with TRBJ2-7; TRBD1 is a possible D gene (7 bases). Germline CDR1 and CDR2: SGHRS and YFSETQ. This CDR3 is 14 amino acids long. V was trimmed by 3 bases and J by 2 bases, leaving 12 bases between them. The CDR3 loop reads CASSWRDSAYEQYF. In DNA, the CDR3 is TGCGCCAGCAGCTGGCGGGACAGTGCCTACGAGCAGTACTTC.

The chain uses TRBV7-4 and TRBJ1-5; 7 positions agree with TRBD1. Germline lookup yields CDR1 SGHVT and CDR2 SQSDAQ. This CDR3 has 19 amino acids. The junction had 19 bases not matched to a gene; V was cut back by 0 bases and J by 8 bases. The CDR3, as DNA: TGTGCCAGCAGCTTAGCAATTGCCCCATTAGACAGGGAATGTGAGCCCCAGCATTTT. This gives the protein CASSLAIAPLDRECEPQHF.

This clone was recorded once. The J gene is TRBJ2-7, the V gene TRBV5-1; perhaps TRBD2 as D (6 bases). The CDR3 consists of 15 residues. Germline CDR1 SGHRS, CDR2 YFSETQ. The germline V and J ends were trimmed by 4 bases and 3 bases, with 17 bases remaining between them. Written as DNA, the CDR3 is TGCGCCAGCAGCCGGGGGACTCCGGGTGTCTACGAGCAGTACTTC. Its translation is CASSRGTPGVYEQYF.

This clone was seen once. This chain joins TRBV15 and TRBJ2-3; 9 bases line up with TRBD2. The length of the CDR3 is 15 residues. The V segment lost 4 bases and the J segment 2 bases; nucleotides outside the gene matches: 4. Germline CDR1 reads LNHNV; CDR2 reads YYDKDF (reference sequence). The DNA for the CDR3 is TGTGCCACCAGCACAAAGCGGGAGGTCACAGATACGCAGTATTTT. Translation gives CATSTKREVTDTQYF.

The chain combines TRBV15 with TRBJ1-4; 7 nucleotides line up with TRBD1. After removal of 4 bases from V and 6 bases from J, the junction contained 5 bases not matched to a gene. Germline values: CDR1 LNHNV, CDR2 YYDKDF (reference sequence). The CDR3 sequence is 14 residues long. CDR3 region: CATSKTGLYEKLFF. CDR3 nucleotides: TGTGCCACCAGCAAGACAGGGCTGTATGAAAAACTGTTTTTT. The full variable domain, with the rest looked up from reference TRBV15 and TRBJ1-4, is DAMVIQNPRYQVTQFGKPVTLSCSQTLNHNVMYWYQQKSSQAPKLLFHYYDKDFNNEADTPDNFQSRRPNTSFCFLDIRSPGLGDTAMYLCATSKTGLYEKLFFGSGTQLSVL.

This clone has a handful of counts. J is TRBJ2-1 and V is TRBV5-1; 7 nucleotides line up with TRBD1. This CDR3 has 13 residues. The J segment lost 4 bases and the V segment lost 2 bases, leaving 0 bases of the junction unmatched. CDR1 is SGHRS, CDR2 YFSETQ, per germline. The CDR3 loop is CASSLQGYNEQFF. The CDR3 coding sequence is TGCGCCAGCAGCTTACAGGGGTACAATGAGCAGTTCTTC. Full variable domain (rest looked up from reference TRBV5-1 and TRBJ2-1): KAGVTQTPRYLIKTRGQQVTLSCSPISGHRSVSWYQQTPGQGLQFLFEYFSETQRNKGNFPGRFSGRQFSNSRSEMNVSTLELGDSALYLCASSLQGYNEQFFGPGTRLTVL.

This chain connects TRBV11-2 to TRBJ2-7; 9 bases are a match to TRBD1. V was clipped by 4 bases and J by 3 bases; unmatched bases: 10. CDR3 size: 16 residues. Germline CDR1 SGHAT, CDR2 FQNNGV. The CDR3 loop is CASSSLGQGPFYEQYF. CDR3 DNA sequence: TGTGCCAGCAGCTCCTTGGGACAGGGACCCTTCTACGAGCAGTACTTC.